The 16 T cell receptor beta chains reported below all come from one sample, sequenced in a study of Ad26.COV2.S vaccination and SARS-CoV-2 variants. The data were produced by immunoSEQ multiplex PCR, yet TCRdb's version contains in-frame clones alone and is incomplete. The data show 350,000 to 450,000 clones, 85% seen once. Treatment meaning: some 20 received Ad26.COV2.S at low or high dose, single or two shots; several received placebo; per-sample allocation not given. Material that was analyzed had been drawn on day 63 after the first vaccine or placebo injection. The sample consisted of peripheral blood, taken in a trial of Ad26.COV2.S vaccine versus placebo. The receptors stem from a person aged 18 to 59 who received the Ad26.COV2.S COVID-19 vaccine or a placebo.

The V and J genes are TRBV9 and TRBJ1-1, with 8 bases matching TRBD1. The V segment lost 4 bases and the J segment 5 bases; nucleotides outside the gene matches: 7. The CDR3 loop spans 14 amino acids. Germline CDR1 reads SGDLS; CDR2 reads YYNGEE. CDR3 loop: CASSTSDRVTEAFF. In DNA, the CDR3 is TGTGCCAGCAGCACCTCGGACAGGGTAACTGAAGCTTTCTTT.

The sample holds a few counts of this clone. The CDR3: CASSHLPGLAVSYNEQFF. The CDR3 DNA reads as TGTGCCAGCAGCCACCTACCGGGACTAGCAGTCTCCTACAATGAGCAGTTCTTC. J is TRBJ2-1 and V is TRBV3-1 (or the pseudogene TRBV3-2), with 9 bases that match TRBD2. CDR1 is LGHDT, CDR2 YNNKEL, per germline (reference sequence). The CDR3 is 18 amino acids. Unmatched junction bases numbered 9, after V lost 3 bases and J lost 0 bases.

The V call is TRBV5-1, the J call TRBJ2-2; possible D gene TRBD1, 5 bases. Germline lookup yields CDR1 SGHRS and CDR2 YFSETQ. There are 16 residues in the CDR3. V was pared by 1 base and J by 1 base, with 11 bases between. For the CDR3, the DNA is TGCGCCAGCAGCTTGTTCGGCCAGGGGAACACCGGGGAGCTGTTTTTT. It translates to CASSLFGQGNTGELFF.

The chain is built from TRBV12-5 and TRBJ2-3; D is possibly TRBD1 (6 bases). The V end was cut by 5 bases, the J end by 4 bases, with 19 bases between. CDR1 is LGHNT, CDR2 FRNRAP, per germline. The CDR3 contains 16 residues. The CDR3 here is CASGVGDILGADTQYF. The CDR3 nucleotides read TGTGCTAGTGGTGTCGGGGACATTCTGGGGGCAGATACGCAGTATTTT.

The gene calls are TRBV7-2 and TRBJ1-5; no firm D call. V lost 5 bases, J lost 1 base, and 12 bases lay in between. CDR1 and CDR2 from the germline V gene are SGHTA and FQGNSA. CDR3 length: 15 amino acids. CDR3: CASSLDRWSNQPQHF. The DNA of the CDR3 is TGTGCCAGCAGCCTGGATCGATGGAGCAATCAGCCCCAGCATTTT.

CDR3 nucleotides: TGTGCCAGCAGGCTACGGGGAGGGGATGAGCAGTTCTTC. As protein: CASRLRGGDEQFF. The chain joins TRBV12-3 or TRBV12-4 to TRBJ2-1; 7 bases match TRBD2. V shed 6 bases and J 8 bases; nucleotides not matched to a gene: 7. This CDR3 has 13 amino acids.

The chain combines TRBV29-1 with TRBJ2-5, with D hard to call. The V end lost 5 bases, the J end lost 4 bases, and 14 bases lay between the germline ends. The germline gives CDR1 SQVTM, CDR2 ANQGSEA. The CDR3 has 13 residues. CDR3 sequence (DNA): TGCAGCGTTAAGGGTCGGCAGTTAGAGACCCAGTACTTC. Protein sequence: CSVKGRQLETQYF.

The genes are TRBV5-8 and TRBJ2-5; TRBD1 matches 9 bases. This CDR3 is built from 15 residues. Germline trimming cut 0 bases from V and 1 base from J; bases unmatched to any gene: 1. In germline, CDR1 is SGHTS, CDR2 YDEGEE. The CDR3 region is CASSLGDRVQETQYF. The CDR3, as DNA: TGTGCCAGCAGCTTGGGGGACAGGGTCCAAGAGACCCAGTACTTC.

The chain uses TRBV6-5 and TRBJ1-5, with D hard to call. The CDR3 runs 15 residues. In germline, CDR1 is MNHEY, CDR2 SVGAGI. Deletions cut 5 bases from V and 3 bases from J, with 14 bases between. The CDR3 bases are TGTGCCAGCAGTCCCAAGGTAACGTTCAATCAGCCCCAGCATTTT. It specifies CASSPKVTFNQPQHF.

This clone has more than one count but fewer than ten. CDR3: CASSPLSDKAVGQTQYF. The CDR3 DNA sequence: TGCGCCAGCAGCCCGCTATCGGATAAGGCGGTGGGCCAGACCCAGTACTTC. The chain combines TRBV4-1 with TRBJ2-5; no definite D call. This CDR3 spans 17 amino acids. In germline, CDR1 is MGHRA, CDR2 YSYEKL. V was clipped by 4 bases and J by 6 bases, with 24 bases between them.

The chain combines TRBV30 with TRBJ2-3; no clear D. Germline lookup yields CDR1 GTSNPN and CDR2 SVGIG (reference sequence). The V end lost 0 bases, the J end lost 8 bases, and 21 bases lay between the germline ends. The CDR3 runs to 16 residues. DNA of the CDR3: TGTGCCTGGAGTGTAGGAGACCGAATACTCACGGGTACGCAGTATTTT. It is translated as CAWSVGDRILTGTQYF.

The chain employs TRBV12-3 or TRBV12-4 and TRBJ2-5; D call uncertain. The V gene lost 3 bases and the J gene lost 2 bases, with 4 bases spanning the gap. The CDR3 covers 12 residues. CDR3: CASSFGQETQYF. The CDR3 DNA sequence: TGTGCCAGCAGTTTTGGGCAAGAGACCCAGTACTTC.

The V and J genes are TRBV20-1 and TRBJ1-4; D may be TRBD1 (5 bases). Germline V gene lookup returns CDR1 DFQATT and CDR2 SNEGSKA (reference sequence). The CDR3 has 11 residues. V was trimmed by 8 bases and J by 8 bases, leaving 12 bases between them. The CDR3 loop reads CSQAGPEKLFF. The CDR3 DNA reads TGCAGTCAAGCAGGGCCCGAAAAACTGTTTTTT.

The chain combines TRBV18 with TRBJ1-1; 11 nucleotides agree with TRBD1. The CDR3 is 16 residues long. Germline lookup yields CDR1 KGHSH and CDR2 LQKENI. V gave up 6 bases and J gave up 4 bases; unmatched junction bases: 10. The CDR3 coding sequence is TGTGCCAGCTCCCACGGACAGGGGGCTTTGGGCACTGAAGCTTTCTTT. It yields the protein CASSHGQGALGTEAFF.

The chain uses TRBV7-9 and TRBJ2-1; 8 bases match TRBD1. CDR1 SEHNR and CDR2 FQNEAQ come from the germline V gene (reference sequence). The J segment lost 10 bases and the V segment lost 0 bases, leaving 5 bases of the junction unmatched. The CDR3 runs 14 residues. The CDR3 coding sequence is TGTGCCAGCAGCTTAGCGTCAGGGGGCGGGGAGCAGTTCTTC. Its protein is CASSLASGGGEQFF.

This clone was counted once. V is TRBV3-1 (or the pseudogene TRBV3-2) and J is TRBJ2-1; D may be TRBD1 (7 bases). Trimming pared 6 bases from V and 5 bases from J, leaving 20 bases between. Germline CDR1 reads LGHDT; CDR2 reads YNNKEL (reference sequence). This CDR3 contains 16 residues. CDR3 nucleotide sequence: TGTGCCAGCAGGAAAGGGGGCAGGAGGGCCAACAATGAGCAGTTCTTC. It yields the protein CASRKGGRRANNEQFF.